This TCR beta chain was identified in a study of post-analysis software for immune sequencing data. Study findings and constraints: Patients had higher frequencies than controls of roughly five TRBV segments, including TRBV5-6, TRBV5-1 and TRBV20-1.

Notes on this clonotype: No antigen is known for it. An end of the junction does not agree with germline; a read error may underlie this.

CDR3 length: 13 amino acids. CDR1 and CDR2 from the germline V gene are SGHVS and FQNEAQ. Unique-molecular-identifier-tagged TCR beta cDNA libraries were used. TCRdb fed the PCR reads into MiXCR, producing one record per CDR3 protein. The sample carries roughly 200,000 distinct CDR3 sequences, approximately 28% recorded once. The TCR was taken from a girl aged 2 to 17 with multiple sclerosis. The chain employs TRBV7-8 and TRBJ2-2; D is perhaps TRBD1 (5 bases). The specimen sequenced was blood. CDR3 in amino acids: CVSSPQGTGELFF. The CDR3 DNA reads TGTGTCAGCAGCCCCCAGGGCACCGGGGAGCTGTTTTTT. Supplemented by reference TRBV7-8 and TRBJ2-2, the full variable domain reads GAGVSQSPRYKVAKRGQDVALRCDPISGHVSLFWYQQALGQGPEFLTYFQNEAQLDKSGLPSDRFFAERPEGSVSTLKIQRTQQEDSAVYLCVSSPQGTGELFFGEGSRLTVL.